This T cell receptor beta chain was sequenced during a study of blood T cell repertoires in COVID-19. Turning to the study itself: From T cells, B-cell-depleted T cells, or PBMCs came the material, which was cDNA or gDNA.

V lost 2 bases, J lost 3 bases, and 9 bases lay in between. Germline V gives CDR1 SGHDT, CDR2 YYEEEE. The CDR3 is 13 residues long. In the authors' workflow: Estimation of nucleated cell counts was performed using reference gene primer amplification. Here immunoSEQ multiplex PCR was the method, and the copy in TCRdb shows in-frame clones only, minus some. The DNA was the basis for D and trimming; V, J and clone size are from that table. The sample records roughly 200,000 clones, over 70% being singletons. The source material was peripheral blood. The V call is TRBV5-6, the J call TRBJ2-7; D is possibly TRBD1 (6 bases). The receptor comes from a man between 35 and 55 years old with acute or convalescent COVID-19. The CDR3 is CASSLGQLYEQYF. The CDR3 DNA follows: TGTGCCAGCAGCTTAGGACAGCTCTACGAGCAGTACTTC. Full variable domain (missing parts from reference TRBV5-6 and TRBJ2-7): DAGVTQSPTHLIKTRGQQVTLRCSPKSGHDTVSWYQQALGQGPQFIFQYYEEEERQRGNFPDRFSGHQFPNYSSELNVNALLLGDSALYLCASSLGQLYEQYFGPGTRLTVT.